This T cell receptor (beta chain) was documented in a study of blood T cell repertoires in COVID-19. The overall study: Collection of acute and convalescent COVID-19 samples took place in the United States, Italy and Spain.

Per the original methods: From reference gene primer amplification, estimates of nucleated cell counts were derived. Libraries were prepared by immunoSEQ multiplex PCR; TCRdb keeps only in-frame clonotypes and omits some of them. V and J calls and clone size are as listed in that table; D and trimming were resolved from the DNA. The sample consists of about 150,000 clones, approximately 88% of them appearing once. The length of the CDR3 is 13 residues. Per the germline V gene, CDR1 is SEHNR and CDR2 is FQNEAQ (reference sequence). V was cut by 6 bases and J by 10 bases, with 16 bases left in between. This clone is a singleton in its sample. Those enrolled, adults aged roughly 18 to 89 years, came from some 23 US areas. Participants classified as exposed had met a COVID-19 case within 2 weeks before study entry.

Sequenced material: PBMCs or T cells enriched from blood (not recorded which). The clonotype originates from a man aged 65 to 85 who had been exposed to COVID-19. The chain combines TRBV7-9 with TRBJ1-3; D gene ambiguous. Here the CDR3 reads CASRPSEAGTIYF. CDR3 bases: TGTGCCAGCAGACCGTCGGAGGCGGGGACCATATATTTT.